The T cell receptor beta chain described here comes from a study of shared clonotypes between healthy human individuals. General study findings and limits: Sharing across four donors was highest in naive CD4 (roughly 5%) and lowest in memory CD8 (around 0.4%). Donor scarcity curtailed the genetic and exposure-history diversity represented herein. The four-donor shared clonotypes exceeded non-shared clonotypes in generation probability, with non-shared ones scoring lower.

The V end was cut by 8 bases, the J end by 0 bases, with 8 bases between. In germline, CDR1 is MDHEN, CDR2 SYDVKM. This CDR3 has 12 residues. In replicate PCRs of sorted subsets, roughly 190 ng DNA, 29,000 or so T cell genomes, was used. Here immunoSEQ multiplex PCR was the method, and the copy in TCRdb shows in-frame clones only, minus some. Of about 380,000 clones listed, about 96% are singletons. With respect to this clone: Its antigen is still unknown. Other DNA variants within this sample encode the same CDR3.

The sequence came from a man younger than 40 in good health. The J gene is TRBJ2-7, the V gene TRBV28; D ambiguous. The sequenced sample consisted of memory CD8+ T cells sorted from blood. Subset meaning: CD45RO+ cells pooled with CCR7-negative TemRA cells. The CDR3 sequence is CASSAGSYEQYF. The CDR3 bases are TGTGCCAGCTCGGCCGGCTCCTACGAGCAGTACTTC.